The clone carrying this TCR beta chain was counted a single time. Its antigen is unidentified. Measured with immunoSEQ multiplex PCR; TCRdb has only the in-frame clones, and not every one. Of tens of thousands of clones listed, 89% are singletons. The V gene end was trimmed by 1 base and the J gene end by 9 bases; junction bases not matched to a gene: 8. The CDR3 loop spans 15 amino acids. The germline gives CDR1 SGHTA, CDR2 FQGTGA. The data were obtained in a study of OX40 agonist ivuxolimab in advanced cancers. Overall study results and limits: Expanded peripheral T cell antigen specificity was not determined.

The J gene is TRBJ2-4, the V gene TRBV7-3, with TRBD2 matching over 8 bases. This sample comprised CD4+ or CD8+ T cells sorted from blood, obtained in a trial of the OX40 agonist ivuxolimab. The clonotype originates from an adult with an advanced solid tumor such as melanoma, head and neck, liver or kidney cancer. The DNA for the CDR3 is TGTGCCAGCAGCTTAATGGCGGGGGGAGTTAGCATTCAGTACTTC. Its translation is CASSLMAGGVSIQYF.